This TCR beta chain was identified in a study of brain metastases from non-small cell lung cancer. Germline loops: CDR1 KGHSH, CDR2 LQKENI. The CDR3 extends over 16 amino acids. Remarks on this clone: At one end the junction does not follow the germline gene, possibly because of a read error.

The protocol was immunoSEQ multiplex PCR, while the TCRdb copy is restricted to in-frame clones and leaves out a portion. The sample lists a few hundred clones, about 82% occurring once. The TCR was taken from a donor aged 40 or over with non-small cell lung cancer. V gene TRBV18 combines with J gene TRBJ1-6; no definite D call. Sequenced material: tumor-adjacent normal tissue. DNA for the CDR3: TGTGCCAGCTCACCTATAGCGGCGGGGTATAATTCACCCTTCCACTTT. Translating gives CASSPIAAGYNSPFHF.